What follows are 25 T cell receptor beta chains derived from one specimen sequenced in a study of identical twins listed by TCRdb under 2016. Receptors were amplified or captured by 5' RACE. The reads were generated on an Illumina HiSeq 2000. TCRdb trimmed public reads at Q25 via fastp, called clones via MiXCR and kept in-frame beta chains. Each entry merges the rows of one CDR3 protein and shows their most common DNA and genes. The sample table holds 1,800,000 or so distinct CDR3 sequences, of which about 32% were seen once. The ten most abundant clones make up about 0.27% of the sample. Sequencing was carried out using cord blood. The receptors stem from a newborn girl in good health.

CDR3 loop: CASSPEQGRVGYTF. CDR3 bases: TGTGCCAGCAGTCCCGAACAGGGGCGGGTGGGCTACACCTTC. The chain uses TRBV28 and TRBJ1-2, with 7 bases that match TRBD1. Germline values: CDR1 MDHEN, CDR2 SYDVKM. CDR3 size: 14 residues. J lost 8 bases, V lost 5 bases, and 11 bases had no gene match.

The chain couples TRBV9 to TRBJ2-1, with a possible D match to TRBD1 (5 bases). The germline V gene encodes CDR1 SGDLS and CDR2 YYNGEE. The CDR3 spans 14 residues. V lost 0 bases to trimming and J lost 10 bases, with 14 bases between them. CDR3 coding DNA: TGTGCCAGCAGCGTAGGGGCAGGGTCCTACGAGCAGTTCTTC. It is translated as CASSVGAGSYEQFF.

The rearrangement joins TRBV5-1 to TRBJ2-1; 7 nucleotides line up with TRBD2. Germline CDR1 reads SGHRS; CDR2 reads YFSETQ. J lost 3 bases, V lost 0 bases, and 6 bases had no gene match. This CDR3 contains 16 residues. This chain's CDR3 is CASSLVPSGGYNEQFF. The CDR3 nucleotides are TGCGCCAGCAGCTTGGTCCCCTCGGGGGGCTACAATGAGCAGTTCTTC.

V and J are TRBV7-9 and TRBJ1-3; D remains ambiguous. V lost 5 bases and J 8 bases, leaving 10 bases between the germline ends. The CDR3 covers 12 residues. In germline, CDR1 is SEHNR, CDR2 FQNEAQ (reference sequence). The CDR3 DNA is TGTGCCAGCAGCATCCCCGGAGACACCATATATTTT. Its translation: CASSIPGDTIYF.

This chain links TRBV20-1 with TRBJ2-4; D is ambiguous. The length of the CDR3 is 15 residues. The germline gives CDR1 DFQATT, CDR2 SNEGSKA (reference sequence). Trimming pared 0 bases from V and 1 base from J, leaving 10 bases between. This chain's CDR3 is CSARDEGIAKNIQYF. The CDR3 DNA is TGCAGTGCTAGAGACGAAGGGATCGCCAAAAACATTCAGTACTTC.

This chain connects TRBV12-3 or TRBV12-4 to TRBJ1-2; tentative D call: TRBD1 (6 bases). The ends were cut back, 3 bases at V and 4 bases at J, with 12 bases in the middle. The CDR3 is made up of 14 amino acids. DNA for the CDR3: TGTGCCAGCAGTTTTCACAGGGAGGGCTATGGCTACACCTTC. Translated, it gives CASSFHREGYGYTF.

CDR3 sequence: CASSFWPGARNSPLHF. In nucleotides, the CDR3 is TGTGCCAGCAGTTTTTGGCCGGGGGCAAGGAATTCACCCCTCCACTTT. The chain couples TRBV27 to TRBJ1-6, with D possibly being TRBD1 (6 bases). V was trimmed by 3 bases and J by 7 bases, leaving 16 bases between them. This CDR3 is 16 amino acids long. CDR1 and CDR2 from the germline V gene are MNHEY and SMNVEV (reference sequence).

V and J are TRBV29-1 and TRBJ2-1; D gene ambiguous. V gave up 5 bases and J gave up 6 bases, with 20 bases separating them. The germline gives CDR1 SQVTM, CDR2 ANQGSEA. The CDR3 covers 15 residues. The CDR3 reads CSVTLRSYLTNEQFF. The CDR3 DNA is TGCAGCGTTACCCTCAGGAGCTACCTCACCAATGAGCAGTTCTTC.

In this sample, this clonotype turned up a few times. The CDR3 DNA is TGTGCCAGCAGCTCAACGACGGACACTGAAGCTTTCTTT. Its translation is CASSSTTDTEAFF. This rearrangement joins TRBV7-9 to TRBJ1-1, with D unresolved. The germline gives CDR1 SEHNR, CDR2 FQNEAQ (reference sequence). The V gene lost 4 bases and the J gene lost 3 bases, with 9 bases spanning the gap. The CDR3 extends over 13 amino acids.

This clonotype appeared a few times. The CDR3 DNA is TGTGCCAGCAGTTTTTTAGCGGGGGGGAAGGCAGATACGCAGTATTTT. Its translation is CASSFLAGGKADTQYF. The genes are TRBV12-3 or TRBV12-4 and TRBJ2-3; 11 bases line up with TRBD2. After removal of 3 bases from V and 4 bases from J, the junction contained 6 bases not matched to a gene. The CDR3 totals 16 residues.

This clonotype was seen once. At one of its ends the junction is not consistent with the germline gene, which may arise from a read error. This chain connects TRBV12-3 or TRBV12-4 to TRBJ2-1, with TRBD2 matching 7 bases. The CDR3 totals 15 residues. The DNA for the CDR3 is TGTGCCGGCAGTTTTTCGGCTAGCGGCTACAATGAGCAGTTCTTC. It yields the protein CAGSFSASGYNEQFF.

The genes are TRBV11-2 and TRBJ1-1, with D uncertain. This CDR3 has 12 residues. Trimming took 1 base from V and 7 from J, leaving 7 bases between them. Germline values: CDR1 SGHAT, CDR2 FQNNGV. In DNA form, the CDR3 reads TGTGCCAGCAGCTTAGTGGACGGTGAAGCTTTCTTT. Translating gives CASSLVDGEAFF.

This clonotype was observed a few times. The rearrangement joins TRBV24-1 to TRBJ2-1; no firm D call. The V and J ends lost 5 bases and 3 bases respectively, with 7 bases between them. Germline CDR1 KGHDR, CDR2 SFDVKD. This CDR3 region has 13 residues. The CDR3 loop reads CATSAVFYNEQFF. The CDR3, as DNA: TGTGCCACCAGTGCCGTCTTCTACAATGAGCAGTTCTTC.

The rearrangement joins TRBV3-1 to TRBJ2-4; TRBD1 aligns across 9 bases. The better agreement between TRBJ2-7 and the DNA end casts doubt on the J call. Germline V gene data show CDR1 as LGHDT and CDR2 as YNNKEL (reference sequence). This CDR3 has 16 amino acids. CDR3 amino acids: CASSQPPETGGYEQYF. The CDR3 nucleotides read TGTGCCAGCAGCCAACCTCCCGAGACAGGGGGCTACGAGCAGTACTTC.

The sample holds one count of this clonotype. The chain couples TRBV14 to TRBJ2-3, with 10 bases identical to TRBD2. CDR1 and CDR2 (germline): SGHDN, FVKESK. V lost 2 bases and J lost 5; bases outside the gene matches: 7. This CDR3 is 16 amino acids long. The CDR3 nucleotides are TGTGCCAGCAGCCAATACAGCGGGGGGGCCAGAGATACGCAGTATTTT. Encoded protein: CASSQYSGGARDTQYF.

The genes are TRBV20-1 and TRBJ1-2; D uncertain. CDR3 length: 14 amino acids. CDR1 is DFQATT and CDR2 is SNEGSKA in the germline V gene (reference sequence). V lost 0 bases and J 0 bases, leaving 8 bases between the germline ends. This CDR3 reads CSARDSPANYGYTF. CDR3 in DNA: TGCAGTGCTAGAGACAGCCCAGCTAACTATGGCTACACCTTC.

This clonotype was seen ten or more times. Here the CDR3 DNA reads TGTGCCAGCAGTTCCGACATTGGTTATGGCTACACCTTC. It codes for CASSSDIGYGYTF. V gene TRBV27 combines with J gene TRBJ1-2; D gene uncertain. Germline CDR1 reads MNHEY; CDR2 reads SMNVEV (reference sequence). The CDR3 is 13 residues long. V lost 4 bases and J 5 bases, leaving 11 bases between the germline ends.

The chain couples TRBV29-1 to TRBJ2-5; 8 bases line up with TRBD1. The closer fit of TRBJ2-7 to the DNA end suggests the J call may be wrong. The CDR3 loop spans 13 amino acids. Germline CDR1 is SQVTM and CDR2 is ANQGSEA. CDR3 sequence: CSAGDRGRDEQYF. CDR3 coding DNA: TGCAGCGCTGGCGACAGGGGAAGGGACGAGCAGTACTTC.

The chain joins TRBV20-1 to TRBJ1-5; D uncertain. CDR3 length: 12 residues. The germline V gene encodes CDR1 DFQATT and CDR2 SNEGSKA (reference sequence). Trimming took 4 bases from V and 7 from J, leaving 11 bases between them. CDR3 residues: CSATVPGQPQHF. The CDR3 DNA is TGCAGTGCTACCGTCCCGGGGCAGCCCCAGCATTTT.

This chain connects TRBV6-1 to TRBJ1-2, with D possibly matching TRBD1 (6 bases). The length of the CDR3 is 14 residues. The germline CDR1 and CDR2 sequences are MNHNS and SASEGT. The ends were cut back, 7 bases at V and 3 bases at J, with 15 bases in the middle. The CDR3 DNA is TGTGCCAGCACCTCAGGGGTTACGTACTATGGCTACACCTTC. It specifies CASTSGVTYYGYTF.

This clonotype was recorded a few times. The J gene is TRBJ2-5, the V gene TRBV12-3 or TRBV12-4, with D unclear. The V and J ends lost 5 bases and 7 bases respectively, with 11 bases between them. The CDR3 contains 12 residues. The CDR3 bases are TGTGCCAGCAGTCTTACAGCCGGGACCCAGTACTTC. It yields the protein CASSLTAGTQYF.

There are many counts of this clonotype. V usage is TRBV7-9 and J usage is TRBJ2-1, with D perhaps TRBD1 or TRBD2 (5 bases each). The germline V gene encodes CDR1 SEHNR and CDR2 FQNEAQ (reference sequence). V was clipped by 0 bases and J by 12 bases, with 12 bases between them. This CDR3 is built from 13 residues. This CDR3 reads CASSLALTGGQFF. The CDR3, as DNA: TGTGCCAGCAGCTTAGCATTAACTGGGGGGCAGTTCTTC. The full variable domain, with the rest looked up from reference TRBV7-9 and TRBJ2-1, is DTGVSQNPRHKITKRGQNVTFRCDPISEHNRLYWYRQTLGQGPEFLTYFQNEAQLEKSRLLSDRFSAERPKGSFSTLEIQRTEQGDSAMYLCASSLALTGGQFFGPGTRLTVL.

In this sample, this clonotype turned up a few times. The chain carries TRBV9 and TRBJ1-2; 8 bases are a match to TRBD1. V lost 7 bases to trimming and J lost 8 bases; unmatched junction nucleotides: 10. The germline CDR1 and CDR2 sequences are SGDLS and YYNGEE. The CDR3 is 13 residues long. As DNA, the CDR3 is TGTGCCAGCCGGAATGCAGGGGGCCGGGGCTACACCTTC. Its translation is CASRNAGGRGYTF.

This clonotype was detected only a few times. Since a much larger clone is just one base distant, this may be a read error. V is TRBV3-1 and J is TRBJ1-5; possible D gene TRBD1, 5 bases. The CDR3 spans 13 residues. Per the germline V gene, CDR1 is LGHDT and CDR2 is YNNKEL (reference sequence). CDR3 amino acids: CASSQQGNRPQHF. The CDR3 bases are TGTGCCAGCAGCCAACAGGGCAATCGGCCCCAGCATTTT.

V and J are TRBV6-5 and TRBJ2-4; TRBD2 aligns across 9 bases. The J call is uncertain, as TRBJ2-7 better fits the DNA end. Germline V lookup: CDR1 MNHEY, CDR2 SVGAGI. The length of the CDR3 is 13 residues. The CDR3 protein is CASRREGLGEQYF. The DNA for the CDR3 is TGTGCCAGCAGGCGGGAGGGCCTGGGCGAGCAGTACTTC.